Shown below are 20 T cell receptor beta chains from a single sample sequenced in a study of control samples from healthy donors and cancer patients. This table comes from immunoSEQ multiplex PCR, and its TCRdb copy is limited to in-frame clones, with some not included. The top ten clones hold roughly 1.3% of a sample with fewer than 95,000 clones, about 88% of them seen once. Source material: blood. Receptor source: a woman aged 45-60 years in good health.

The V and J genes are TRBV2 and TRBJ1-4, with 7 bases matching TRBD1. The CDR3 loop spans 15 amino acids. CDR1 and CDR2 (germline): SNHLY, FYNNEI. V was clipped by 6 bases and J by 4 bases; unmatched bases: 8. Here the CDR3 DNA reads TGTGCCAGCAGCGAAAGACAGGGATTTAATGAAAAACTGTTTTTT. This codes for CASSERQGFNEKLFF.

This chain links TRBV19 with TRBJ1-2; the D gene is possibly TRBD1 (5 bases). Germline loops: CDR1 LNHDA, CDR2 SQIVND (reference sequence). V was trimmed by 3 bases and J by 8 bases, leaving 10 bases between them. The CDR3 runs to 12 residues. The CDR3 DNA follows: TGTGCCAGTAGTATCCAGGGCTGGGGCTACACCTTC. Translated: CASSIQGWGYTF. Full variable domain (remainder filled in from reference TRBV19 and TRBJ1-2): DGGITQSPKYLFRKEGQNVTLSCEQNLNHDAMYWYRQDPGQGLRLIYYSQIVNDFQKGDIAEGYSVSREKKESFPLTVTSAQKNPTAFYLCASSIQGWGYTFGSGTRLTVV.

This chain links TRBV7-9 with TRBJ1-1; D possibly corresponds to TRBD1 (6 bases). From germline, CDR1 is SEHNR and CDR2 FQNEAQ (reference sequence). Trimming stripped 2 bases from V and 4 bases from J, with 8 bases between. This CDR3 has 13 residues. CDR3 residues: CASSLSQGTEAFF. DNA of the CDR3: TGTGCCAGCAGCTTATCACAGGGCACTGAAGCTTTCTTT.

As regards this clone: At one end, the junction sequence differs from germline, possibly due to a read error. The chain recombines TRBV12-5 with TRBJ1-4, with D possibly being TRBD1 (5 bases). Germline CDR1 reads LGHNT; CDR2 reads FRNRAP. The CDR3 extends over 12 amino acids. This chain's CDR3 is CASGLPQGILIF. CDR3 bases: TGTGCTAGTGGTTTGCCTCAGGGTATACTCATTTTT. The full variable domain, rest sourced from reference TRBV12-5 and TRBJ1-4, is DARVTQTPRHKVTEMGQEVTMRCQPILGHNTVFWYRQTMMQGLELLAYFRNRAPLDDSGMPKDRFSAEMPDATLATLKIQPSEPRDSAVYFCASGLPQGILIFGSGTQLSVL.

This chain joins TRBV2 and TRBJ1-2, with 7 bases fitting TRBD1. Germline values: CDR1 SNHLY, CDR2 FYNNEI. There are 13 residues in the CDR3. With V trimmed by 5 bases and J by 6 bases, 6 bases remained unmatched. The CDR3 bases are TGTGCCAGCAGTAGAACAGGGGTTGATGGCTACACCTTC. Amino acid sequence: CASSRTGVDGYTF.

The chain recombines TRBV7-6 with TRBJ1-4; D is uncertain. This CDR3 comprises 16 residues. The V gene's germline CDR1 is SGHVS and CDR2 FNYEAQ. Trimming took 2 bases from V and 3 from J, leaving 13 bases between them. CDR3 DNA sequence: TGTGCCAGCAGCTTACTCTCTGGAGGAGCTAATGAAAAACTGTTTTTT. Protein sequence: CASSLLSGGANEKLFF.

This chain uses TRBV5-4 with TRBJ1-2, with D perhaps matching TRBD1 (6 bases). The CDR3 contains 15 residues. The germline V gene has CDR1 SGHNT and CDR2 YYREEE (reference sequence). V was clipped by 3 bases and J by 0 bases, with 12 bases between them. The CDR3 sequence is CASSSRQAANYGYTF. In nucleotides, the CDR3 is TGTGCCAGCAGCTCCAGACAGGCCGCTAACTATGGCTACACCTTC.

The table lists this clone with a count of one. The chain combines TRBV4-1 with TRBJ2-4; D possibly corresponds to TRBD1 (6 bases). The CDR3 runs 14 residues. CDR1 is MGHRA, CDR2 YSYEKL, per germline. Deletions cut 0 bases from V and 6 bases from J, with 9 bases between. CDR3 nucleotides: TGCGCCAGCAGCCAAGAGAGGGACACAAACATTCAGTACTTC. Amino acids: CASSQERDTNIQYF.

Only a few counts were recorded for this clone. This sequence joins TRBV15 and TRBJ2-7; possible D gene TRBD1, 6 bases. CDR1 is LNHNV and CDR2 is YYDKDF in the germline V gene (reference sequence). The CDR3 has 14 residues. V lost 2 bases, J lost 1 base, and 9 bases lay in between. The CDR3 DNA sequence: TGTGCCACCAGCAGAACAGGGATTTCCTACGAGCAGTACTTC. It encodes CATSRTGISYEQYF.

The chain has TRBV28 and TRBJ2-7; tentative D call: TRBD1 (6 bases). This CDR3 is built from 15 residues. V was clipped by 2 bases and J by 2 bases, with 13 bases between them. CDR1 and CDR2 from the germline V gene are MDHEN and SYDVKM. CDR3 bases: TGTGCCAGCAGTTTACATAGTGCAGGGGCCTACGAGCAGTACTTC. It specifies CASSLHSAGAYEQYF. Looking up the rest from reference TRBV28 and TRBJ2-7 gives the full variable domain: DVKVTQSSRYLVKRTGEKVFLECVQDMDHENMFWYRQDPGLGLRLIYFSYDVKMKEKGDIPEGYSVSREKKERFSLILESASTNQTSMYLCASSLHSAGAYEQYFGPGTRLTVT.

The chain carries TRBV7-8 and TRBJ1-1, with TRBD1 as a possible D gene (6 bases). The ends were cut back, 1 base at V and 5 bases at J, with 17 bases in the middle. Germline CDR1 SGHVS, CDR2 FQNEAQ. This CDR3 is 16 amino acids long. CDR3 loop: CASSLGGRGTGTEAFF. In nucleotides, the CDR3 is TGTGCCAGCAGCTTAGGGGGAAGGGGGACTGGAACTGAAGCTTTCTTT.

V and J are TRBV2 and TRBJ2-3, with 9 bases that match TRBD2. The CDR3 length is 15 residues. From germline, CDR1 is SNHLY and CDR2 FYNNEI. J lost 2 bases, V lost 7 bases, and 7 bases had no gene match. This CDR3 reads CASTRGGGNTDTQYF. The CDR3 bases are TGTGCCAGCACGCGGGGGGGAGGGAACACAGATACGCAGTATTTT.

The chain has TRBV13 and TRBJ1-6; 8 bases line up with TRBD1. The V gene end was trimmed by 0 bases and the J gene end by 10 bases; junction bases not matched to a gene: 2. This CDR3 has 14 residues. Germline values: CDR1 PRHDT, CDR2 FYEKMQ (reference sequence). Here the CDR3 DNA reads TGTGCCAGCAGCTTAGGGGACAGGGTCTCACCCCTCCACTTT. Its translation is CASSLGDRVSPLHF.

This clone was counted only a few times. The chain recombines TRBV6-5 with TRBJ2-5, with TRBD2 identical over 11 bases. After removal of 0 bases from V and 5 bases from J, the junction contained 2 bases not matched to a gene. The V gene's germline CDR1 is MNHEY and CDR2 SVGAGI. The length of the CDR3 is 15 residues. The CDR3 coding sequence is TGTGCCAGCAGTTACTCGACTAGCGGGAAGGAGACCCAGTACTTC. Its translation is CASSYSTSGKETQYF.

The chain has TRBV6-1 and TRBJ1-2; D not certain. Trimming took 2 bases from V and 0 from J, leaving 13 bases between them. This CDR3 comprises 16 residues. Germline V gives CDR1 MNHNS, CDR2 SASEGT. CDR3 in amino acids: CASSETLAGSNYGYTF. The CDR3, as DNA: TGTGCCAGCAGTGAAACGCTAGCCGGCTCTAACTATGGCTACACCTTC.

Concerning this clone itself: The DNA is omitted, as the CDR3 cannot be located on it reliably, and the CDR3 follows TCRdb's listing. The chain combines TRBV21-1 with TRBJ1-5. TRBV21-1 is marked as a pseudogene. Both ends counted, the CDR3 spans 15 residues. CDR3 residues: CASSKVGVGNQPQHF.

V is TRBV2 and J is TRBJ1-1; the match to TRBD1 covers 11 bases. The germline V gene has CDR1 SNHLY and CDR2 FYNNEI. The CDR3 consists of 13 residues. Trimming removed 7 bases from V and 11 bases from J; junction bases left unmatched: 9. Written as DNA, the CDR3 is TGTGCCAGCAACAAGGACAGGGGGCGCGGGGCTTTCTTT. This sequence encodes CASNKDRGRGAFF.

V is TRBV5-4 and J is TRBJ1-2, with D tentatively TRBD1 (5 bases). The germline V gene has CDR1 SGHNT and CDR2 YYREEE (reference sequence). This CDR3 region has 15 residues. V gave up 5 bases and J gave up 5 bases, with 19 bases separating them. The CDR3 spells CASSSPSDSLYGYTF. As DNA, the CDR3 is TGTGCCAGCAGTTCCCCGAGTGACAGCTTATATGGCTACACCTTC. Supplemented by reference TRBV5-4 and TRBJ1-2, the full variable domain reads ETGVTQSPTHLIKTRGQQVTLRCSSQSGHNTVSWYQQALGQGPQFIFQYYREEENGRGNFPPRFSGLQFPNYSSELNVNALELDDSALYLCASSSPSDSLYGYTFGSGTRLTVV.

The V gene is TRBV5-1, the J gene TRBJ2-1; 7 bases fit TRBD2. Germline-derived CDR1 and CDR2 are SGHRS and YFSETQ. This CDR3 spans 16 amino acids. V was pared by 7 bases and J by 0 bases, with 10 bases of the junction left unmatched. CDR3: CASSSSGGSSYNEQFF. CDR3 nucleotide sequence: TGCGCCAGCTCCTCGTCAGGCGGGAGCTCCTACAATGAGCAGTTCTTC.

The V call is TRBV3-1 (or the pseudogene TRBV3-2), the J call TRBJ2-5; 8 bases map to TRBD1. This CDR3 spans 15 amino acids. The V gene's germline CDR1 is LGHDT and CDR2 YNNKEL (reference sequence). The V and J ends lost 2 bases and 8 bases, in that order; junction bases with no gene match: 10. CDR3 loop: CASSQTTGGRDTQYF. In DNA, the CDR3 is TGTGCCAGCAGCCAAACAACAGGGGGAAGAGATACCCAGTACTTC.